A selection of T cell receptor beta chains follows, all from one sample in a study of blood T cell repertoires in COVID-19. Sequencing used immunoSEQ multiplex PCR; TCRdb keeps in-frame clones, though not all of them. In the table there are 100,000 to 150,000 clones, 86% of which are singletons. The sample was peripheral blood. The receptors shown here come from a man between 35 and 55 years old with acute or convalescent COVID-19. CDR3s include the opening cysteine and the closing phenylalanine or tryptophan. The D gene is left open where the match is weak. Where a row states a size, it is once, few, many or the class of an expanded clone; other rows omit it.

13	-	TRBV2	TRBJ1-5	-	TGTGCCAGCAGTGAACAAGTTATCGGGCCCCAGCATTTT	CASSEQVIGPQHF
13	-	TRBV19	TRBJ2-7	-	TGTGCCAGTAGTATTGCGGGACCCTACGAGCAGTACTTC	CASSIAGPYEQYF
12	-	TRBV3-1/TRBV3-2	TRBJ2-1	-	TGTGCCAGCAGCCCCTGGCCGGGTGAGCAGTTCTTC	CASSPWPGEQFF
14	-	TRBV2	TRBJ2-7	-	TGTGCCAGCAGTGAAGGGAGGCACCCCTACGAGCAGTACTTC	CASSEGRHPYEQYF
13	-	TRBV5-1	TRBJ1-1	-	TGCGCCAGCAGCAAAGGGAGGAACACTGAAGCTTTCTTT	CASSKGRNTEAFF
16	-	TRBV5-8	TRBJ1-5	TRBD1	TGTGCCAGCAGCTTGCTCTTCCGACAGGGTAGTCAGCCCCAGCATTTT	CASSLLFRQGSQPQHF
16	once	TRBV7-6	TRBJ1-3	-	TGTGCCAGCAGTGATCACAGGGCAAGCGGTGGAAACACCATATATTTT	CASSDHRASGGNTIYF
14	-	TRBV5-5	TRBJ2-7	TRBD1	TGTGCCAGCAGCTCCGGGACAGGGGGGTACGAGCAGTACTTC	CASSSGTGGYEQYF
15	-	TRBV3-1/TRBV3-2	TRBJ2-3	TRBD2	TGTGCCAGCAGCCCGACTAGCGGGTACACAGATACGCAGTATTTT	CASSPTSGYTDTQYF
15	-	TRBV20-1	TRBJ1-1	TRBD1	TGCAGTGCTAGTTCGGTTCGACAGGGGTTCCCTGAAGCTTTCTTT	CSASSVRQGFPEAFF
14	-	TRBV10-1	TRBJ2-7	TRBD2	TGCGCCAGCAGTGAGAGCGGGAGGGCCTACGAGCAGTACTTC	CASSESGRAYEQYF
15	once	TRBV6-4	TRBJ2-2	TRBD2	TGTGCCAGCAGTGAACGGGGGGGTGACACCGGGGAGCTGTTTTTT	CASSERGGDTGELFF
15	-	TRBV7-3	TRBJ2-1	-	TGTGCCAGCAGCTTAGCTTTTAGCTCCTACAATGAGCAGTTCTTC	CASSLAFSSYNEQFF
13	-	TRBV7-9	TRBJ2-1	-	TGTGCCAGCAGCTTCCGGGTTGACAATGAGCAGTTCTTC	CASSFRVDNEQFF
13	-	TRBV19	TRBJ1-1	-	TGTGCCAGTAGTATTAACGGGAACACTGAAGCTTTCTTT	CASSINGNTEAFF
18	-	TRBV5-1	TRBJ2-1	TRBD2	TGCGCCAGCAGCTTGAGGGTCGCGGGGGGATGGTCGGGGAATGAGCAGTTCTTC	CASSLRVAGGWSGNEQFF
13	-	TRBV19	TRBJ2-1	-	TGTGCCAGTAGTGCCGGACAGAACAATGAGCAGTTCTTC	CASSAGQNNEQFF
13	-	TRBV19	TRBJ1-6	TRBD1	TGTGCCAGTACGGACAGGGGGCACTCACCCCTCCACTTT	CASTDRGHSPLHF
16	-	TRBV19	TRBJ2-6	-	TGTGCCAGTAGTATAGTCAGGGTTTCTGGGGCCAACGTCCTGACTTTC	CASSIVRVSGANVLTF
15	once	TRBV3-1/TRBV3-2	TRBJ2-5	-	TGTGCCAGCAGCCGCAGGGCGGGATTCCAAGAGACCCAGTACTTC	CASSRRAGFQETQYF
14	-	TRBV4-1	TRBJ2-1	-	TGCGCCAGCAGCCCGGACGGGACTCCGTTAGGGCAGTTCTTC	CASSPDGTPLGQFF
17	once	TRBV3-1/TRBV3-2	TRBJ1-2	TRBD1	TGTGCCAGCAGCCAAGATCCCCCCCCCGGGACAGGAAATGGCTACACCTTC	CASSQDPPPGTGNGYTF
14	few	TRBV11-2	TRBJ1-1	-	TGTGCCAGCAGCTTAGTGGGGGGGAACACTGAAGCTTTCTTT	CASSLVGGNTEAFF
14	-	TRBV5-4	TRBJ2-5	-	TGTGCCAGCAGCTTGGGACAGATTGAGGAGACCCAGTACTTC	CASSLGQIEETQYF
16	-	TRBV7-2	TRBJ1-2	TRBD1	TGTGCCAGCAGCCTAGGGGGGCAGGGGGCGATCTATGGCTACACCTTC	CASSLGGQGAIYGYTF
14	-	TRBV27	TRBJ1-1	-	TGTGCCAGCAGTTTTCGGGTTGCTGTCACTGAAGCTTTCTTT	CASSFRVAVTEAFF
16	-	TRBV15	TRBJ1-5	-	TGTGCCACCAGCAGAGATCACCCGGGTGGCAATCAGCCCCAGCATTTT	CATSRDHPGGNQPQHF
13	-	TRBV7-9	TRBJ1-1	-	TGTGCCAGCAGCTTGGGACAGAACACTGAAGCTTTCTTT	CASSLGQNTEAFF
14	-	TRBV6-1	TRBJ2-3	TRBD2	TGTGCCAGCAGTGAACTAGCGGCCACAGATACGCAGTATTTT	CASSELAATDTQYF
16	-	TRBV27	TRBJ2-3	TRBD2	TGTGCCAGCAGTTGGGCGAGCGGGAGCATTACAGATACGCAGTATTTT	CASSWASGSITDTQYF
13	-	TRBV7-2	TRBJ2-7	TRBD2	TGTGCCAGCAGCTTAGGGCCCGGGGGGGAGCAGTACTTC	CASSLGPGGEQYF
13	-	TRBV6-5	TRBJ2-1	-	TGTGCCAGCAACATACAGGGATTCAATGAGCAGTTCTTC	CASNIQGFNEQFF
15	once	TRBV6-1	TRBJ1-5	-	TGTGCCAGCAGTGAAGCGGGACAAAATTTGATTCCCCAGCATTTT	CASSEAGQNLIPQHF
15	-	TRBV5-1	TRBJ1-4	-	TGCGCCAGCAGCTTCCGCGGGACGCGTGATGAAAAACTGTTTTTT	CASSFRGTRDEKLFF
17	-	TRBV5-1	TRBJ2-3	-	TGCGCCAGCAGCCTCACGGGGGGCGGGAGTTTTTCAGATACGCAGTATTTT	CASSLTGGGSFSDTQYF
13	-	TRBV11-2	TRBJ2-1	-	TGTGCCAGCAGCCCACAGAGAGTGAATGAGCAGTTCTTC	CASSPQRVNEQFF
15	-	TRBV21-1	TRBJ1-5	-	TGTGCCAGCAGCAAAGGGACAGGGAGTCATCAGCCCCAGCATTTT	CASSKGTGSHQPQHF
15	-	TRBV5-4	TRBJ2-5	TRBD2	TGTGCCAGCAGCCCGGGACTAGCGGGAGATGAGACCCAGTACTTC	CASSPGLAGDETQYF
15	-	TRBV19	TRBJ2-1	-	TGTGCCAGTAGTAAAGCGGGTCCCAGCTACAATGAGCAGTTCTTC	CASSKAGPSYNEQFF
14	-	TRBV11-1	TRBJ1-1	-	TGTGCCAGCAGGCCTCCTACAGAGAACACTGAAGCTTTCTTT	CASRPPTENTEAFF
14	-	TRBV5-1	TRBJ2-1	TRBD2	TGCGCCAGCAGCTTGACTAGCGGGTCTAATGAGCAGTTCTTC	CASSLTSGSNEQFF
16	-	TRBV5-8	TRBJ2-1	TRBD1	TGTGCCAGCAGCGGAGGTCGGCGGACAGGGAGCAATGAGCAGTTCTTC	CASSGGRRTGSNEQFF
15	-	TRBV25-1	TRBJ1-2	-	TGTGCCAGCAGTGAAGGGAGGGACCACAACTATGGCTACACCTTC	CASSEGRDHNYGYTF
15	-	TRBV7-2	TRBJ2-5	TRBD1	TGTGCCAGCAGCTTAGGGTTAGGGGGCTGGGAGACCCAGTACTTC	CASSLGLGGWETQYF
16	-	TRBV5-1	TRBJ2-7	TRBD1	TGCGCCAGCAGCTCTACAGGGGACCACTCCTCCTACGAGCAGTACTTC	CASSSTGDHSSYEQYF
19	-	TRBV5-6	TRBJ1-1	-	TGTGCCAGCAGCTCATTTCTTATCAATCCGGGACAAAGGGGCACTGAAGCTTTCTTT	CASSSFLINPGQRGTEAFF